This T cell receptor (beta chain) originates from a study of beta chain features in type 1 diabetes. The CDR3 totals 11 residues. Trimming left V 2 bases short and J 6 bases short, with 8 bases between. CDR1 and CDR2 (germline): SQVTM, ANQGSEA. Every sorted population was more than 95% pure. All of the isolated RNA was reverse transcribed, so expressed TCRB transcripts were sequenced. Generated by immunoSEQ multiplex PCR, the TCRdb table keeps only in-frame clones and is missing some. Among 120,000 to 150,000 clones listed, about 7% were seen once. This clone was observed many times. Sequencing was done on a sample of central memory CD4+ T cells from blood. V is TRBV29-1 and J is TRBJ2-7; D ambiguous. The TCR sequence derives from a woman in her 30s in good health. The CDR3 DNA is TGCAGCGTTGAATTAGTCTCCGAGCAGTACTTC. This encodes CSVELVSEQYF.